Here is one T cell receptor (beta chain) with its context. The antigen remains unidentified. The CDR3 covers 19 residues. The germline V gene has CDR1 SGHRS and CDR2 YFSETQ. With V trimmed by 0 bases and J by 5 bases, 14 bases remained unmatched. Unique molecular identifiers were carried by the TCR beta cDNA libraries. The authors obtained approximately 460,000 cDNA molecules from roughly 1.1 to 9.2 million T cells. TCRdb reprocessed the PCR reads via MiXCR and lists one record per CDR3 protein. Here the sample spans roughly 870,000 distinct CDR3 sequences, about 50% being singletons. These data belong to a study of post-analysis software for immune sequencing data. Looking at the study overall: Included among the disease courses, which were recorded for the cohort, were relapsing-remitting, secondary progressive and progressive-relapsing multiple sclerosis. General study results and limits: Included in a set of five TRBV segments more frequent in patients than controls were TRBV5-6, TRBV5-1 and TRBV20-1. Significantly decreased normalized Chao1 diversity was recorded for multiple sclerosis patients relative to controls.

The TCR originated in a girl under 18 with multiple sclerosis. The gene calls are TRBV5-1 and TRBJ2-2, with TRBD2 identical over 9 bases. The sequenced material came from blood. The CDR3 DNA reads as TGCGCCAGCAGCTTGGACCTAGCGGGACAAAGTTTGTGGACCGGGGAGCTGTTTTTT. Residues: CASSLDLAGQSLWTGELFF.